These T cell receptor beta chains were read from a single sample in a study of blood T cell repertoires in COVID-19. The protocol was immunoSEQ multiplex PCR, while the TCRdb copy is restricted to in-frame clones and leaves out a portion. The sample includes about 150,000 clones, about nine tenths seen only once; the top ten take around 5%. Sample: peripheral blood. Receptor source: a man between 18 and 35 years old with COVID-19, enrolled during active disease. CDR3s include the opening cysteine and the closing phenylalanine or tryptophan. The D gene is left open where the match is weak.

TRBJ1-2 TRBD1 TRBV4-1 TGCGCCAGCAGTCCAGGGGGCGCGAGCTATGGCTACACCTTC CASSPGGASYGYTF
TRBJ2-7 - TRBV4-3 TGCGCCAGCAGCCAAGACGTGCGGGGTCGCTACGAGCAGTACTTC CASSQDVRGRYEQYF
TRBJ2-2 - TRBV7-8 TGTGCCAGCAGCTTCCAGGGGGAGGAGTTTAAGTACACCGGGGAGCTGTTTTTT CASSFQGEEFKYTGELFF
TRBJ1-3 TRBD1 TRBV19 TGTGCCAGTACCGACGGACAGGGGGTTTACTCTGGAAACACCATATATTTT CASTDGQGVYSGNTIYF
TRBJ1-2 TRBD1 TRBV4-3 TGCGCCAGCAGCCAAGATGGCCAGACAGGGGGTTGGTATGGCTACACCTTC CASSQDGQTGGWYGYTF
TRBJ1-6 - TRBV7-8 TGTGCCAGCAGCTTAGCGATAGGGGGGGCCCCCTATAATTCACCCCTCCACTTT CASSLAIGGAPYNSPLHF
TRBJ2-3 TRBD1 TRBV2 TGTGCCAGCGAACGGGACAGGGGAACAGATACGCAGTATTTT CASERDRGTDTQYF
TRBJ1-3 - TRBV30 TGTGCCTGGAGTGTTTTGGGCGGAAACACCATATATTTT CAWSVLGGNTIYF
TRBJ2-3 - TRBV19 TGTGCCAGTAGTATGAGGGACACATACACAGATACGCAGTATTTT CASSMRDTYTDTQYF
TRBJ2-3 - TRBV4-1 TGCGCCAGCAGCCAAGAGGTTCGGACAGCCACCGAACCCATTAATACGCAGTATTTT CASSQEVRTATEPINTQYF
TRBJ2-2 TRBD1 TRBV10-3 TGTGCCACCTCCATCGGGACAGGGGGATTGGAGACCGGGGAGCTGTTTTTT CATSIGTGGLETGELFF